This entry features one TCR beta chain sequence. These data are taken from a study of T cells after yellow fever vaccination. J gave up 7 bases and V 3 bases, and 11 bases lay outside the gene matches. Germline lookup yields CDR1 SGDLS and CDR2 YYNGEE. The CDR3 sequence is 15 residues long. MiXCR, applied by TCRdb to the 5' RACE reads, yields one record per CDR3 protein. The data hold about 340,000 distinct CDR3 sequences, with approximately 12% observed a single time. The V and J genes are TRBV9 and TRBJ1-2; 8 bases map to TRBD1. The receptor was isolated from a man between 18 and 35 years old who received the YFV17D yellow fever vaccine. This sample comprised CD4+ T cells sorted from PBMCs, obtained 15 days after the yellow fever booster vaccination. CDR3 DNA: TGTGCCAGCAGCGGGACGGACAGGGACGGAGTTGGCTACACCTTC. Encoded protein: CASSGTDRDGVGYTF. Using reference TRBV9 and TRBJ1-2 for the parts outside the CDR3, the full variable domain is DSGVTQTPKHLITATGQRVTLRCSPRSGDLSVYWYQQSLDQGLQFLIQYYNGEERAKGNILERFSAQQFPDLHSELNLSSLELGDSALYFCASSGTDRDGVGYTFGSGTRLTVV.